This T cell receptor beta chain was profiled in a study of blood T cell repertoires in COVID-19. Turning to the study itself: Researchers got acute and convalescent COVID-19 samples from the United States, Italy and Spain. Nucleic acid was either cDNA or gDNA, and it came from T cells, B-cell-depleted T cells, or PBMCs.

Study processing details: Estimated nucleated cell counts came from reference gene primer amplification. Sequencing used immunoSEQ multiplex PCR; TCRdb keeps in-frame clones, though not all of them. The V and J calls and clone size are taken from that table; D and trimming were inferred from the DNA. Among around 66,000 clones listed, roughly 86% were seen once. Specimen: peripheral blood. This TCR was sampled from a man between 60 and 75 years old with acute or convalescent COVID-19.

Here the CDR3 reads CASSDTGGVYNEQFF. CDR3 nucleotide sequence: TGCGCCAGCAGCGACACAGGGGGCGTGTACAATGAGCAGTTCTTC. The rearrangement links TRBV5-1 to TRBJ2-1, with TRBD1 matching over 9 bases. The CDR3 runs 15 residues. CDR1 and CDR2 from the germline V gene are SGHRS and YFSETQ. V lost 4 bases to trimming and J lost 4 bases; unmatched junction nucleotides: 6.